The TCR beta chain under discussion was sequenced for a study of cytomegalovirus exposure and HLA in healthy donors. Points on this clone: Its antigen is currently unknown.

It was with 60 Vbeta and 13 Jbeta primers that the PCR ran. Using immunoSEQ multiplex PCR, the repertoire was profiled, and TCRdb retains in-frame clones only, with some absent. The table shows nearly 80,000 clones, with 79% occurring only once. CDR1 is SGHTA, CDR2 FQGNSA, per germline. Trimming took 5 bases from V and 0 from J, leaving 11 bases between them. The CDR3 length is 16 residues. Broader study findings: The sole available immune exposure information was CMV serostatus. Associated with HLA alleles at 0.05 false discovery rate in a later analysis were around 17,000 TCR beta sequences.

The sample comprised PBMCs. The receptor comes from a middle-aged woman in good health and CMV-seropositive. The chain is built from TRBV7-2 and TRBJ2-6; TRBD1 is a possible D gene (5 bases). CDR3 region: CASSQDRNSGANVLTF. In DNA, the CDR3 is TGTGCCAGCAGCCAAGACAGAAACTCTGGGGCCAACGTCCTGACTTTC.